One and the same sample provided the 21 T cell receptor beta chains below, sequenced in a study of cytomegalovirus exposure and HLA in healthy donors. In the PCR, 60 Vbeta and 13 Jbeta primers were used. Method: immunoSEQ multiplex PCR; TCRdb's copy keeps in-frame clones and lacks some. Of fewer than 120,000 clones detected, about three quarters appear once; the ten largest clones hold around 3.2%. The sample consisted of PBMCs. These receptors were taken from a woman in her sixties in good health and CMV-seropositive.

This clone appeared a few times. The J gene is TRBJ1-1, the V gene TRBV2; no clear D gene. V dropped 3 bases and J dropped 6 bases, with 5 bases sitting between them. The germline CDR1 and CDR2 sequences are SNHLY and FYNNEI. The length of the CDR3 is 11 residues. The CDR3: CASSEYAEAFF. The CDR3, as DNA: TGTGCCAGCAGTGAGTATGCTGAAGCTTTCTTT.

The V call is TRBV18, the J call TRBJ1-1, with no clear D. V was shortened by 1 base and J by 8 bases, with 5 bases between the two germline ends. This CDR3 has 11 residues. Per the germline V gene, CDR1 is KGHSH and CDR2 is LQKENI. CDR3 coding DNA: TGTGCCAGCTCACCACTGGGCGAAGCTTTCTTT. Its translation: CASSPLGEAFF.

The chain couples TRBV6-5 to TRBJ2-3, with a tentative D call TRBD1 (5 bases). V lost 0 bases and J lost 3, with 10 bases in between. The CDR3 has 15 residues. CDR1 is MNHEY and CDR2 is SVGAGI in the germline V gene. As DNA, the CDR3 is TGTGCCAGCAGTTACTCAAGGACATCGACAGATACGCAGTATTTT. This gives the protein CASSYSRTSTDTQYF.

The chain recombines TRBV18 with TRBJ1-1, with 7 bases that match TRBD1. J lost 8 bases, V lost 3 bases, and 12 bases had no gene match. CDR1 is KGHSH, CDR2 LQKENI, per germline. There are 15 residues in the CDR3. This chain's CDR3 is CASSPRFSRQGEAFF. DNA of the CDR3: TGTGCCAGCTCACCCCGCTTCTCAAGACAGGGAGAAGCTTTCTTT.

The gene calls are TRBV13 and TRBJ2-5, with 10 nucleotides matching TRBD2. The DNA end is a closer match to TRBJ2-7, so the J assignment may be wrong. Germline V gene lookup returns CDR1 PRHDT and CDR2 FYEKMQ (reference sequence). The CDR3 is 15 amino acids. The CDR3 spells CASSLTSGINYEQYF. CDR3 coding DNA: TGTGCCAGCAGCCTAACTAGCGGGATAAACTACGAGCAGTACTTC.

The chain recombines TRBV9 with TRBJ2-2; TRBD2 matches 7 bases. Trimming took 8 bases from V and 5 from J; bases not matched to a gene: 15. CDR3 length equals 16 residues. CDR1 SGDLS and CDR2 YYNGEE come from the germline V gene. DNA for the CDR3: TGTGCCAGAACCCTAGCGGAACCTAATTATACCGGGGAGCTGTTTTTT. Protein sequence: CARTLAEPNYTGELFF. Together with reference TRBV9 and TRBJ2-2, the CDR3 gives the full variable domain: DSGVTQTPKHLITATGQRVTLRCSPRSGDLSVYWYQQSLDQGLQFLIQYYNGEERAKGNILERFSAQQFPDLHSELNLSSLELGDSALYFCARTLAEPNYTGELFFGEGSRLTVL.

On this clone: Other DNA sequences of this sample code for an identical CDR3. The chain combines TRBV5-1 with TRBJ2-2; D unresolved. This CDR3 is 15 amino acids long. Germline-derived CDR1 and CDR2 are SGHRS and YFSETQ. Trimming left V 0 bases short and J 4 bases short, with 10 bases between. CDR3 nucleotides: TGCGCCAGCAGCTTGGATGACTCCTTCACCGGGGAGCTGTTTTTT. It encodes CASSLDDSFTGELFF.

This clone was seen a handful of times. The V gene is TRBV7-9, the J gene TRBJ1-5; no reliable D call. Between the trimmed V and J ends, which lost 10 bases and 0 bases, there was a span of 16 bases. The CDR3 is 15 amino acids. Germline assignment: CDR1 SEHNR and CDR2 FQNEAQ (reference sequence). CDR3 nucleotide sequence: TGTGCCACCGAGGCCTGGGAGTATAGCAATCAGCCCCAGCATTTT. It specifies CATEAWEYSNQPQHF.

Only a few counts were recorded for this clone. The rearrangement links TRBV7-3 to TRBJ1-4; 10 positions match TRBD1. Germline V lookup: CDR1 SGHTA, CDR2 FQGTGA. The length of the CDR3 is 16 residues. J lost 2 bases, V lost 5 bases, and 5 bases had no gene match. The CDR3: CASSRGQGKTNEKLFF. The CDR3 DNA reads TGTGCCAGCAGCCGGGGACAGGGGAAGACTAATGAAAAACTGTTTTTT.

The rearrangement uses TRBV29-1 and TRBJ2-7, with TRBD2 identical over 7 bases. The CDR3 is 12 residues long. Trimming at V came to 4 bases and at J to 3 bases, leaving 3 bases not matched to a gene. Germline lookup yields CDR1 SQVTM and CDR2 ANQGSEA. The CDR3 spells CSVGVAGYEQYF. In DNA, the CDR3 is TGCAGCGTTGGGGTAGCGGGCTACGAGCAGTACTTC.

This chain joins TRBV2 and TRBJ2-7; D gene unclear. Germline V gives CDR1 SNHLY, CDR2 FYNNEI. CDR3 size: 13 residues. V lost 7 bases and J 6 bases, leaving 16 bases between the germline ends. The CDR3 reads CASNFETSGEQYF. The DNA of the CDR3 is TGTGCCAGCAACTTTGAGACCTCGGGCGAGCAGTACTTC. The full variable domain, its missing parts supplied by reference TRBV2 and TRBJ2-7, is EPEVTQTPSHQVTQMGQEVILRCVPISNHLYFYWYRQILGQKVEFLVSFYNNEISEKSEIFDDQFSVERPDGSNFTLKIRSTKLEDSAMYFCASNFETSGEQYFGPGTRLTVT.

V gene TRBV19 combines with J gene TRBJ1-2, with D unclear. V was clipped by 8 bases and J by 2 bases, with 18 bases between them. Germline lookup yields CDR1 LNHDA and CDR2 SQIVND (reference sequence). The CDR3 is 15 amino acids. CDR3 DNA sequence: TGTGCCAGTTTTGGACCGGGAGGGCCCAACTATGGCTACACCTTC. It codes for CASFGPGGPNYGYTF.

Details on this clone: In this CDR3 the conserved last residue, phenylalanine or tryptophan, is missing, so a read error is likely. Because the CDR3's place on the DNA is in doubt, the DNA is left out and the CDR3 is given as listed by TCRdb. The chain links TRBV29-1 to TRBJ1-2; TRBD1, as called in the table, went unchecked against the DNA. Germline V gives CDR1 SQVTM, CDR2 ANQGSEA. Counting both end residues, the CDR3 totals 9 amino acids. Here the CDR3 reads CSDDREGVN.

J is TRBJ1-4 and V is TRBV27; possible D gene TRBD1, 6 bases. CDR3 size: 15 residues. Looked up from germline, CDR1 is MNHEY and CDR2 is SMNVEV (reference sequence). V was trimmed by 5 bases and J by 7 bases, leaving 17 bases between them. The CDR3 nucleotides are TGTGCCAGCAGTCCCCCCGGGACATATGTTGAAAAACTGTTTTTT. Translating gives CASSPPGTYVEKLFF. The whole variable domain, filled in from reference TRBV27 and TRBJ1-4, reads EAQVTQNPRYLITVTGKKLTVTCSQNMNHEYMSWYRQDPGLGLRQIYYSMNVEVTDKGDVPEGYKVSRKEKRNFPLILESPSPNQTSLYFCASSPPGTYVEKLFFGSGTQLSVL.

This chain connects TRBV19 to TRBJ2-1; a weak D match, TRBD2 (5 bases). Germline V CDR1 and CDR2: LNHDA, SQIVND (reference sequence). The CDR3 is made up of 14 amino acids. Trimming removed 5 bases from V and 10 bases from J, with 18 bases in between. The CDR3 protein is CASSETDYFQEQFF. The DNA of the CDR3 is TGTGCCAGTAGTGAAACCGACTACTTCCAGGAGCAGTTCTTC.

This clone appeared a single time. This chain links TRBV6-1 with TRBJ1-1; 8 nucleotides match TRBD1. The CDR3 loop spans 15 amino acids. Germline CDR1 and CDR2: MNHNS and SASEGT. J gave up 3 bases and V 4 bases, and 7 bases lay outside the gene matches. The CDR3 bases are TGTGCCAGCAGTGCACGACAGGGGCCACACACTGAAGCTTTCTTT. Translated: CASSARQGPHTEAFF.

In DNA, the CDR3 is TGTGCCAGCAGGCCTTCAGGTATCCCAGGGGCCCAGTACTTC. It codes for CASRPSGIPGAQYF. The rearrangement joins TRBV6-1 to TRBJ2-5; the D gene is possibly TRBD1 (6 bases). The CDR3 consists of 14 residues. The germline V gene encodes CDR1 MNHNS and CDR2 SASEGT. V was shortened by 6 bases and J by 9 bases, with 20 bases between the two germline ends.

V and J are TRBV6-5 and TRBJ2-1; 7 bases match TRBD1. Germline assignment: CDR1 MNHEY and CDR2 SVGAGI. CDR3 length: 15 residues. V shed 5 bases and J 5 bases; nucleotides not matched to a gene: 9. The CDR3 nucleotides read TGTGCCAGCAGTACAGGGGTTTTCGTCCACAATGAGCAGTTCTTC. Amino acid sequence: CASSTGVFVHNEQFF.

V usage is TRBV2 and J usage is TRBJ2-7; a weak D match, TRBD1 (5 bases). Per the germline V gene, CDR1 is SNHLY and CDR2 is FYNNEI. V was clipped by 6 bases and J by 3 bases, with 15 bases between them. The CDR3 runs to 14 residues. DNA of the CDR3: TGTGCCAGCAGCCCGCAACAGGCCAACTACGAGCAGTACTTC. Amino acids: CASSPQQANYEQYF.

This clone showed up just a few times. This chain joins TRBV10-3 and TRBJ2-7, with 9 bases aligning to TRBD1. In germline, CDR1 is ENHRY, CDR2 SYGVKD. This CDR3 has 12 residues. V lost 8 bases and J lost 3; bases outside the gene matches: 2. The CDR3 reads CAIRQGDYEQYF. The CDR3 DNA is TGTGCCATCCGACAGGGGGACTACGAGCAGTACTTC.

The chain recombines TRBV6-1 with TRBJ2-7; 7 bases are shared with TRBD1. The length of the CDR3 is 14 residues. V lost 5 bases and J lost 5; bases outside the gene matches: 9. Per the germline V gene, CDR1 is MNHNS and CDR2 is SASEGT. CDR3 amino acids: CASSTRQGVHEQYF. CDR3 nucleotide sequence: TGTGCCAGCAGTACCCGACAGGGAGTCCACGAGCAGTACTTC.